This T cell receptor (beta chain) was sequenced in a study of regulatory T cells in long-lasting Graves disease. Study overall: Newly diagnosed Graves' patients had taken antithyroid drugs under 3 months.

Findings and caveats of the study: Persistent disease exhibited a predilection for TRBV28, TRBJ1-2 and TRBJ2-5.

Libraries of TCR beta came from iRepertoire HTBI primers plus Arm-PCR of CDR3 regions. TCRdb reanalysed the multiplex PCR reads using MiXCR and keeps one entry per CDR3 protein. The profile shows approximately 350,000 distinct CDR3 sequences, 12% of them singletons. Time point here: newly diagnosed GD, antithyroid drugs for less than 3 months. Following extraction of RNA from PBMCs, that RNA was used to make the TCR library. The patients were drawn from one endocrinology department in Xi'an, China. Germline loops: CDR1 WSHSY, CDR2 SAAADI. The CDR3 extends over 13 amino acids. The V gene lost 3 bases and the J gene lost 2 bases, with 7 bases spanning the gap. This clonotype showed up many times. Its antigen remains unknown. These data were also reused for a study on T cells in Graves' hyperthyroidism and ophthalmopathy.

The TCR sequence derives from a young woman with Graves disease. Sequences were derived from peripheral blood mononuclear cells (PBMCs), sampled at new diagnosis, from a patient treated with antithyroid drugs. V gene TRBV10-2 combines with J gene TRBJ2-5; no clear D gene. The CDR3 DNA reads as TGCGCCAGCAGTGAAAGGTTGCAAGAGACCCAGTACTTC. The encoded protein is CASSERLQETQYF.